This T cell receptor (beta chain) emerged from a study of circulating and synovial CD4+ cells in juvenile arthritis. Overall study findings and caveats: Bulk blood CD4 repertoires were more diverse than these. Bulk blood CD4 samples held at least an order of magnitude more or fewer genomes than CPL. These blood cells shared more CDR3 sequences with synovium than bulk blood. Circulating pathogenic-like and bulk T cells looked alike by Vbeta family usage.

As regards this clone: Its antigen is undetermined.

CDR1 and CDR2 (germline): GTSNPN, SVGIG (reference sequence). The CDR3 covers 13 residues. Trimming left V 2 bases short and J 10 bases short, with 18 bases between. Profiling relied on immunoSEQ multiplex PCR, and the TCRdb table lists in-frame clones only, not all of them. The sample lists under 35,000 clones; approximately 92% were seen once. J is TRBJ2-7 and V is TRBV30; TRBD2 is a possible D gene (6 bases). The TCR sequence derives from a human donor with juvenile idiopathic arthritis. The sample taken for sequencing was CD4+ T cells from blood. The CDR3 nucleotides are TGTGCCTGGAGTATCAGCGGGCCCCCCGGCCAGTACTTC. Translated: CAWSISGPPGQYF.